The 18 T cell receptor beta chains listed next were all sequenced from one sample in a study of CD8 T cells in ankylosing spondylitis. In TCRdb, the 5' RACE reads were re-called with MiXCR into one record per CDR3 protein. This table has 200,000 or so distinct CDR3 sequences, approximately 13% appearing once. The sample taken for sequencing was blood, either unsorted or a sorted T cell fraction (not recorded which). The origin of the receptors is a female donor with ankylosing spondylitis or in good health (not recorded which).

In this sample, this clonotype turned up many times. The V gene is TRBV3-1, the J gene TRBJ2-7; TRBD2 matches at 11 bases. The J segment lost 6 bases and the V segment lost 5 bases, leaving 6 bases of the junction unmatched. The CDR3 runs 14 residues. CDR1 and CDR2 (germline): LGHDT, YNNKEL (reference sequence). CDR3 nucleotide sequence: TGTGCCAGCAGCTACCGACTAGCGGGGAGCGAGCAGTACTTC. It encodes CASSYRLAGSEQYF.

The table lists this clonotype with a few counts. The chain couples TRBV7-1 to TRBJ2-6, with D possibly TRBD1 on 5 matching bases. TRBV7-1 is sorted into the ORF group, with uncertain function. The CDR3 covers 22 residues. Trimming cost V 3 bases and J 0 bases, with 27 bases left between them. CDR3 in amino acids: CASSSIRWGLKTESSGANVLTF. The CDR3 DNA follows: TGTGCCAGCAGCTCCATAAGGTGGGGTTTAAAGACAGAAAGCTCTGGGGCCAACGTCCTGACTTTC.

This clonotype was recorded a few times. V and J are TRBV28 and TRBJ2-7, with 10 bases matching TRBD2. CDR1 is MDHEN, CDR2 SYDVKM, per germline. V was clipped by 6 bases and J by 3 bases; unmatched bases: 8. The CDR3 runs to 15 residues. The CDR3 sequence is CASRPGLAVLYEQYF. CDR3 DNA sequence: TGTGCCAGCAGACCCGGACTAGCGGTACTCTACGAGCAGTACTTC.

This clonotype was observed at least ten times. The J gene is TRBJ2-3, the V gene TRBV6-5, with 8 bases that match TRBD2. CDR1 is MNHEY, CDR2 SVGAGI, per germline. J lost 4 bases, V lost 4 bases, and 13 bases had no gene match. This CDR3 is built from 17 residues. In DNA form, the CDR3 reads TGTGCCAGCAGTTCCCGGCGAACTAGCGGAGACTCAGATACGCAGTATTTT. This gives the protein CASSSRRTSGDSDTQYF.

At least ten counts were recorded for this clonotype. J is TRBJ1-1 and V is TRBV11-2; the D gene is possibly TRBD1 (5 bases). There are 14 residues in the CDR3. The ends were cut back, 1 base at V and 1 base at J, with 7 bases in the middle. The V gene's germline CDR1 is SGHAT and CDR2 FQNNGV. CDR3 DNA: TGTGCCAGCAGCTTAGTCACAGGGAACACTGAAGCTTTCTTT. This translates into CASSLVTGNTEAFF.

This clonotype was detected only a few times. The chain couples TRBV3-1 to TRBJ2-2, with no clear D. This CDR3 has 15 residues. Germline lookup yields CDR1 LGHDT and CDR2 YNNKEL (reference sequence). The CDR3 DNA sequence: TGTCTCAGCAGCCAAGAAGGCAGCTCGACCGGGGAGCTGTTTTTT. This codes for CLSSQEGSSTGELFF.

This clonotype has a count of ten or more. This sequence joins TRBV5-6 and TRBJ2-3, with 8 bases aligning to TRBD1. The CDR3 is 15 amino acids. Germline CDR1 and CDR2: SGHDT and YYEEEE. Trimming cost V 3 bases and J 1 base; bases outside gene matches: 4. CDR3: CASSYQTGGTDTQYF. The DNA for the CDR3 is TGTGCCAGCAGCTACCAGACAGGGGGCACAGATACGCAGTATTTT.

In its sample, this clonotype was seen a few times. This rearrangement joins TRBV29-1 to TRBJ2-7; 10 bases line up with TRBD1. The germline V gene encodes CDR1 SQVTM and CDR2 ANQGSEA. The V segment lost 6 bases and the J segment 7 bases; nucleotides outside the gene matches: 9. The CDR3 runs to 13 residues. CDR3: CSVDRTGGGEQYF. In DNA, the CDR3 is TGCAGCGTGGATCGGACAGGGGGAGGAGAGCAGTACTTC.

This rearrangement joins TRBV10-3 to TRBJ2-2, with 9 bases that match TRBD2. From germline, CDR1 is ENHRY and CDR2 SYGVKD. The CDR3 length is 16 residues. V lost 7 bases, J lost 3 bases, and 9 bases stayed unmatched. The CDR3 nucleotides read TGTGCCATCACCGGGACTAGCCCTGGGGACACCGGGGAGCTGTTTTTT. Protein sequence: CAITGTSPGDTGELFF.

This chain joins TRBV7-6 and TRBJ2-1; tentatively, D is TRBD2 (5 bases). The CDR3 is made up of 14 amino acids. Between the trimmed V and J ends, which lost 3 bases and 0 bases, there was a span of 6 bases. Looked up from germline, CDR1 is SGHVS and CDR2 is FNYEAQ. CDR3 in amino acids: CASSLGSSYNEQFF. Here the CDR3 DNA reads TGTGCCAGCAGCTTGGGGAGCTCCTACAATGAGCAGTTCTTC.

This clonotype was seen only a few times. This chain uses TRBV19 with TRBJ1-5; tentatively, D is TRBD1 (6 bases). Germline V lookup: CDR1 LNHDA, CDR2 SQIVND (reference sequence). Trimming took 6 bases from V and 5 from J, leaving 20 bases between them. The CDR3 extends over 16 amino acids. The DNA for the CDR3 is TGTGCCAGTAGCAAGGGGTCAGGGGTGGGCGATCAGCCCCAGCATTTT. Residues: CASSKGSGVGDQPQHF. Combining the CDR3 with reference TRBV19 and TRBJ1-5 gives the whole variable domain DGGITQSPKYLFRKEGQNVTLSCEQNLNHDAMYWYRQDPGQGLRLIYYSQIVNDFQKGDIAEGYSVSREKKESFPLTVTSAQKNPTAFYLCASSKGSGVGDQPQHFGDGTRLSIL.

This clonotype was observed a few times. The J gene is TRBJ1-2, the V gene TRBV7-8; tentatively, D is TRBD1 (5 bases). The V gene lost 10 bases and the J gene lost 1 base, with 19 bases spanning the gap. The CDR3 loop spans 15 amino acids. Germline V gene data show CDR1 as SGHVS and CDR2 as FQNEAQ. The CDR3: CATNLGTVHNYGYTF. The DNA of the CDR3 is TGTGCCACCAACCTAGGGACGGTTCATAACTATGGCTACACCTTC.

This clonotype was seen many times. The chain couples TRBV27 to TRBJ2-2; D tentatively reads TRBD1 or TRBD2 (6 bases each). The CDR3 contains 19 residues. The germline gives CDR1 MNHEY, CDR2 SMNVEV (reference sequence). V was trimmed by 0 bases and J by 8 bases, leaving 25 bases between them. The CDR3 sequence is CASSLSNIPPGRGGGELFF. For the CDR3, the DNA is TGTGCCAGCAGTTTATCCAATATACCTCCTGGCAGGGGAGGAGGGGAGCTGTTTTTT.

This clonotype was seen only a few times. The CDR3 coding sequence is TGTGCCAGCAGGTTCGCGGGCAGGGGCAGGGACTATAGCAATCAGCCCCAGCATTTT. This sequence encodes CASRFAGRGRDYSNQPQHF. The chain recombines TRBV7-2 with TRBJ1-5; D perhaps matches TRBD1 (6 bases). Per the germline V gene, CDR1 is SGHTA and CDR2 is FQGNSA. V lost 6 bases, J lost 0 bases, and 24 bases lay in between. This CDR3 is built from 19 residues.

This clonotype occurred a few times. The V call is TRBV7-2, the J call TRBJ1-2; no clear D gene. CDR1 and CDR2 (germline): SGHTA, FQGNSA. V lost 2 bases and J lost 8, with 9 bases in between. The CDR3 has 12 amino acids. The CDR3 DNA is TGTGCCAGCAGCTTACAGACCACGGGCTACACCTTC. It codes for CASSLQTTGYTF. Filled out from reference TRBV7-2 and TRBJ1-2, the complete variable domain reads GAGVSQSPSNKVTEKGKDVELRCDPISGHTALYWYRQSLGQGLEFLIYFQGNSAPDKSGLPSDRFSAERTGGSVSTLTIQRTQQEDSAVYLCASSLQTTGYTFGSGTRLTVV.

The rearrangement links TRBV6-1 to TRBJ2-7; maybe TRBD1 (6 bases). Trimming took off 1 base at V and 3 bases at J, with 16 bases between the two ends. CDR1 and CDR2 (germline): MNHNS, SASEGT. There are 16 residues in the CDR3. The CDR3 here is CASSEELGGGVYEQYF. The CDR3 DNA sequence: TGTGCCAGCAGTGAAGAGCTAGGTGGGGGCGTCTACGAGCAGTACTTC.

This clonotype was seen many times. The genes are TRBV29-1 and TRBJ2-1, with D possibly TRBD1 on 7 matching bases. The germline CDR1 and CDR2 sequences are SQVTM and ANQGSEA. The V end lost 1 base, the J end lost 3 bases, and 19 bases lay between the germline ends. This CDR3 spans 17 amino acids. In DNA, the CDR3 is TGCAGCGTTGAAGTTGTTGCGGGACAGTATAACTACAATGAGCAGTTCTTC. Residues: CSVEVVAGQYNYNEQFF.

This clonotype was seen ten or more times. The V call is TRBV10-3, the J call TRBJ2-6, with a possible D match to TRBD2 (6 bases). The germline CDR1 and CDR2 sequences are ENHRY and SYGVKD. V gave up 5 bases and J gave up 2 bases, with 10 bases separating them. This CDR3 is 15 amino acids long. The CDR3: CAISSPGAGANVLTF. The CDR3 DNA reads TGTGCCATCAGTTCCCCGGGGGCTGGGGCCAACGTCCTGACTTTC.